This record covers a single T cell receptor beta chain. The sample belongs to a study of CD8 T cells in Susac syndrome. Germline V gene sequence: CDR1 SGHDT, CDR2 YYEEEE. With 4 bases removed from V and 2 bases from J, the gap between germline ends came to 7 bases. The CDR3 sequence is 13 residues long. The RNA, about 0.5 to 1 ug, was put through reverse transcription using random hexamers. Using its own MiXCR run on the immunoSEQ multiplex PCR reads, TCRdb lists one record per CDR3 protein. The repertoire holds 130,000 to 150,000 distinct CDR3 sequences, 94% seen once, with roughly 0.27% in the top ten. TCR beta sequencing was performed on blood CD8+ and CD4+ T cells. Age- and sex-matched healthy donors served as the control group. Negative isolation was used for CD8+ and CD4+ T cells, and FACS enrichment was applied to TEMRA cells.

This clonotype originated in a human donor in good health. The chain links TRBV5-6 to TRBJ2-1, with no clear D. Sequencing input: CD8+ T cells from PBMCs. CDR3 bases: TGTGCCAGCAGCCCTCAGCCCTACAATGAGCAGTTCTTC. This codes for CASSPQPYNEQFF.